The rows below give T cell receptor beta chains drawn from one sample of a study of blood T cell repertoires in COVID-19. TCRdb keeps only in-frame clones here, not all; method: immunoSEQ multiplex PCR. The data hold under 250,000 clones, with approximately 83% observed a single time. Material: peripheral blood. These receptors originate from a woman aged 40 to 49 with active or convalescent COVID-19. Each CDR3 is given with its conserved first and last residue.

v_gene: TRBV3-1/TRBV3-2; j_gene: TRBJ1-6; CDR3aa: CASSPETGSSPLHF
v_gene: TRBV11-3; j_gene: TRBJ2-5; CDR3aa: CASSLSGGLKTQYF
v_gene: TRBV18; j_gene: TRBJ2-5; CDR3aa: CASQPSNGETQYF
v_gene: TRBV27; j_gene: TRBJ1-5; CDR3aa: CASSSRQGAFVFDQPQHF
v_gene: TRBV2; j_gene: TRBJ2-7; CDR3aa: CASSEAREQYF
v_gene: TRBV6-2/TRBV6-3; j_gene: TRBJ1-5; CDR3aa: CASSYFQGSSSNQPQHF
v_gene: TRBV14; j_gene: TRBJ1-2; CDR3aa: CASSQVPGGNYGYTF
v_gene: TRBV2; j_gene: TRBJ1-2; CDR3aa: CASSEMGQGGYTF
v_gene: TRBV30; j_gene: TRBJ1-1; CDR3aa: CAWSVPRGRNTEAFF
v_gene: TRBV11-3; j_gene: TRBJ2-3; CDR3aa: CASSLISADTQYF
v_gene: TRBV11-3; j_gene: TRBJ2-2; CDR3aa: CASSPLPGTGELFF
v_gene: TRBV6-5; j_gene: TRBJ1-2; CDR3aa: CASSYLKPGQGDGYTF
v_gene: TRBV2; j_gene: TRBJ2-7; CDR3aa: CASSAQGYEQYF
v_gene: TRBV7-6; j_gene: TRBJ2-1; CDR3aa: CASSLQPIGGGSYNEQFF
v_gene: TRBV19; j_gene: TRBJ2-7; CDR3aa: CASSAKTSGRSYEQYF
v_gene: TRBV5-5; j_gene: TRBJ1-1; CDR3aa: CASRDTKNTEAFF
v_gene: TRBV7-9; j_gene: TRBJ1-1; CDR3aa: CASSLLTGRAKAFF
v_gene: TRBV27; j_gene: TRBJ2-2; CDR3aa: CASTDSNTGELFF
v_gene: TRBV5-1; j_gene: TRBJ2-3; CDR3aa: CASSLLGGGTDTQYF
v_gene: TRBV13; j_gene: TRBJ1-2; CDR3aa: CASRFREGSYNYGYTF
v_gene: TRBV5-1; j_gene: TRBJ2-5; CDR3aa: CASSLGRGTGPQETQYF
v_gene: TRBV4-2; j_gene: TRBJ2-3; CDR3aa: CASSQGWRREALTDTQYF
v_gene: TRBV18; j_gene: TRBJ1-4; CDR3aa: CASSLGGNEKLFF
v_gene: TRBV12-3/TRBV12-4; j_gene: TRBJ1-2; CDR3aa: CASSQGNYGYTF
v_gene: TRBV27; j_gene: TRBJ1-2; CDR3aa: CASSPGDRVVYGYTF
v_gene: TRBV18; j_gene: TRBJ1-4; CDR3aa: CASSPNQGVNEKLFF
v_gene: TRBV29-1; j_gene: TRBJ1-2; CDR3aa: CSVVGQGSGYTF
v_gene: TRBV5-1; j_gene: TRBJ2-7; CDR3aa: CASSAERGEHEQYF
v_gene: TRBV5-6; j_gene: TRBJ1-2; CDR3aa: CASSLVDRETYGYTF
v_gene: TRBV5-1; j_gene: TRBJ1-3; CDR3aa: CASSLEAGAGNTIYF
v_gene: TRBV7-6; j_gene: TRBJ2-2; CDR3aa: CASSRAWQGRNTGELFF
v_gene: TRBV19; j_gene: TRBJ2-7; CDR3aa: CASSTGQGSYEQYF
v_gene: TRBV5-4; j_gene: TRBJ2-3; CDR3aa: CASSLEIGGGWDTQYF
v_gene: TRBV30; j_gene: TRBJ2-5; CDR3aa: CAARGLAVQETQYF
v_gene: TRBV20-1; j_gene: TRBJ2-1; CDR3aa: CSARLVEQFF
v_gene: TRBV28; j_gene: TRBJ2-7; CDR3aa: CASSPDVTGDEQYF